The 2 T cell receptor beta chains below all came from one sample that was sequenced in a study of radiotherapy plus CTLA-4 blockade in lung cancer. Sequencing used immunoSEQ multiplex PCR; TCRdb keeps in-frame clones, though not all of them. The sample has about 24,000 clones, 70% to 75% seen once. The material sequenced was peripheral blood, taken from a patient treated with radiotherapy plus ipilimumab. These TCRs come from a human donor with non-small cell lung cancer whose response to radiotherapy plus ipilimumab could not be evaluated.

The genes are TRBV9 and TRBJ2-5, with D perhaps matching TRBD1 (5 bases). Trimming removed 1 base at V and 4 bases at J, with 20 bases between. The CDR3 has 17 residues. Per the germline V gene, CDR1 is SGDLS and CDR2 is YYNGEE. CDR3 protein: CASSVRGSGAIAETQYF. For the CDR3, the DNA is TGTGCCAGCAGCGTAAGGGGTTCGGGCGCGATCGCAGAGACCCAGTACTTC.

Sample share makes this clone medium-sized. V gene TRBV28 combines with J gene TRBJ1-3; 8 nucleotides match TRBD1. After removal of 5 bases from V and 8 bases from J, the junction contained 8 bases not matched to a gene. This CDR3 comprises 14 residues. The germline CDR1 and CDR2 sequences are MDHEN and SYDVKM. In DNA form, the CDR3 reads TGTGCCAGCAGTCGGGGAGGACAGGGCTACACCATATATTTT. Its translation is CASSRGGQGYTIYF.